This TCR beta chain was sequenced during a study of blood T cell repertoires in COVID-19. Study details: Sources were T cells, B-cell-depleted T cells, or PBMCs; the material itself was cDNA or gDNA.

Germline lookup yields CDR1 SGHDN and CDR2 FVKESK. The CDR3 is made up of 17 amino acids. J gave up 2 bases and V 4 bases, and 10 bases lay outside the gene matches. Source study methods: It was from reference gene primer amplification that nucleated cell counts were estimated. Assay: immunoSEQ multiplex PCR; the TCRdb copy retains only in-frame clones and omits some. V, J and clone size were drawn from that table, and D and trimming were deduced from the DNA. This sample carries around 200,000 clones, 89% of them seen once, and the ten largest clones take roughly 0.82%. Self-reported history from a screening survey and questionnaire set each donor's cohort.

Sequencing input: PBMCs or T cells enriched from blood (not recorded which). The source is a woman aged 18-30 years who had recovered from COVID-19. V and J are TRBV14 and TRBJ1-1; TRBD1 agrees at 10 bases. CDR3 DNA: TGTGCCAGCAGCCGGGGGGGGACAGGGGTCCGTAACACTGAAGCTTTCTTT. Protein: CASSRGGTGVRNTEAFF.